One sample yielded the 29 T cell receptor beta chains listed below, sequenced in a study of blood T cell repertoires in COVID-19. Produced via immunoSEQ multiplex PCR; TCRdb's table is partial and in-frame only. The table shows around 200,000 clones, with 80% to 85% occurring only once. The sample comprised peripheral blood. The receptors shown here come from a man aged 50 to 60 with active or convalescent COVID-19.

This clone was detected only once. This sequence joins TRBV5-1 and TRBJ1-4; 8 bases map to TRBD1. CDR3 size: 13 residues. V shed 4 bases, J shed 13 bases, and the junction held 9 bases outside the gene matches. Looked up from germline, CDR1 is SGHRS and CDR2 is YFSETQ. The CDR3 sequence: CASSRDRGSGLFF. The CDR3 coding sequence is TGCGCCAGCAGCCGCGACAGGGGTAGCGGACTGTTTTTT.

The rearrangement links TRBV30 to TRBJ2-3, with 8 nucleotides matching TRBD2. In germline, CDR1 is GTSNPN, CDR2 SVGIG (reference sequence). J was trimmed by 3 bases and V by 3 bases; bases with no gene match: 8. The CDR3 is 15 residues long. The CDR3 DNA reads TGTGCCTGGAGCTCTGGCGGGGGGATGACAGATACGCAGTATTTT. This gives the protein CAWSSGGGMTDTQYF.

This chain uses TRBV2 with TRBJ2-3; 13 bases are shared with TRBD2. This CDR3 has 16 amino acids. Germline CDR1 SNHLY, CDR2 FYNNEI. V was pared by 2 bases and J by 3 bases, with 2 bases of the junction left unmatched. The CDR3 region is CASSERTSGGTDTQYF. CDR3 nucleotide sequence: TGTGCCAGCAGTGAAAGGACTAGCGGGGGTACAGATACGCAGTATTTT.

This chain links TRBV28 with TRBJ2-3; tentative D call: TRBD2 (6 bases). This CDR3 has 14 residues. The germline V and J ends were trimmed by 8 bases and 8 bases, with 20 bases remaining between them. Per germline, CDR1 MDHEN and CDR2 SYDVKM. The CDR3 coding sequence is TGTGCCAGCTGCGGGGCACCATCTTCGAGTACGCAGTATTTT. Translation gives CASCGAPSSSTQYF.

The chain uses TRBV6-1 and TRBJ1-2; D unclear. V was pared by 0 bases and J by 9 bases, with 17 bases between. The germline gives CDR1 MNHNS, CDR2 SASEGT. This CDR3 comprises 15 residues. The CDR3 region is CASSEAMERARSYTF. The CDR3, as DNA: TGTGCCAGCAGTGAAGCCATGGAGCGGGCACGAAGCTACACCTTC.

V usage is TRBV18 and J usage is TRBJ2-7; 7 nucleotides agree with TRBD1. Germline V gene lookup returns CDR1 KGHSH and CDR2 LQKENI. This CDR3 has 14 residues. V shed 3 bases and J 6 bases; nucleotides not matched to a gene: 8. The CDR3 sequence: CASSPGTDLAEQYF. Written as DNA, the CDR3 is TGTGCCAGCTCACCCGGGACAGACCTGGCCGAGCAGTACTTC.

The chain links TRBV7-2 to TRBJ2-3; 8 bases are shared with TRBD1. The CDR3 is made up of 15 amino acids. The ends lost 4 bases at V and 2 bases at J; junction bases unmatched: 5. The germline gives CDR1 SGHTA, CDR2 FQGNSA. The CDR3 DNA is TGTGCCAGCAGCTCCAGGACAGGGTACACAGATACGCAGTATTTT. This codes for CASSSRTGYTDTQYF.

V gene TRBV5-1 combines with J gene TRBJ2-7, with D perhaps TRBD1 (8 bases). CDR1 is SGHRS and CDR2 is YFSETQ in the germline V gene. With 0 bases removed from V and 4 bases from J, the gap between germline ends came to 14 bases. This CDR3 spans 15 amino acids. The CDR3 here is CASSLDRGGGYEQYF. As DNA, the CDR3 is TGCGCCAGCAGCTTGGACAGGGGGGGAGGGTACGAGCAGTACTTC.

This clone showed up just a few times. This chain uses TRBV2 with TRBJ1-1; 8 bases are shared with TRBD1. Trimming removed 9 bases from V and 1 base from J; junction bases left unmatched: 7. The germline CDR1 and CDR2 sequences are SNHLY and FYNNEI. The CDR3 loop spans 14 amino acids. CDR3 nucleotides: TGTGCCAGTGGACAGGGTGAGAAGAACACTGAAGCTTTCTTT. It translates to CASGQGEKNTEAFF.

This chain uses TRBV28 with TRBJ1-1; perhaps TRBD1 as D (5 bases). The CDR3 consists of 15 residues. The ends were cut back, 4 bases at V and 0 bases at J, with 12 bases in the middle. Looked up from germline, CDR1 is MDHEN and CDR2 is SYDVKM. The CDR3, as DNA: TGTGCCAGCAGTTATAGGGGAGGCGTGAACACTGAAGCTTTCTTT. Translating gives CASSYRGGVNTEAFF.

The rearrangement links TRBV7-8 to TRBJ1-1; 8 nucleotides agree with TRBD1. The CDR3 loop spans 14 amino acids. Per germline, CDR1 SGHVS and CDR2 FQNEAQ. V dropped 6 bases and J dropped 2; count of bases not matched to a gene: 5. The CDR3 DNA reads TGTGCCAGCAGAGGACAGGGCGTTAACACTGAAGCTTTCTTT. It encodes CASRGQGVNTEAFF.

This clone has more than one count but fewer than ten. V usage is TRBV7-9 and J usage is TRBJ2-3; D call uncertain. Germline V gene data show CDR1 as SEHNR and CDR2 as FQNEAQ (reference sequence). The CDR3 consists of 16 residues. V dropped 1 base and J dropped 0 bases, with 11 bases sitting between them. Here the CDR3 reads CASSLVAVTSTDTQYF. The CDR3 coding sequence is TGTGCCAGCAGCTTAGTGGCGGTCACTAGCACAGATACGCAGTATTTT.

The chain uses TRBV21-1 and TRBJ1-1. TRBV21-1 is labeled a pseudogene. The CDR3 spans 15 residues. The CDR3 region has the DNA TGTGCCAGCAGCAAGGGGGGGCGACGGGGCACTGAAGCTTTCTTT. Its protein is CASSKGGRRGTEAFF.

The CDR3 protein is CASSTGGRNYGYTF. As DNA, the CDR3 is TGTGCCAGCAGTACAGGGGGTCGTAACTATGGCTACACCTTC. The chain recombines TRBV27 with TRBJ1-2; 8 nucleotides agree with TRBD1. From germline, CDR1 is MNHEY and CDR2 SMNVEV (reference sequence). Unmatched junction bases numbered 3, after V lost 5 bases and J lost 1 base. The CDR3 is 14 residues long.

This clone has a single count. The chain recombines TRBV27 with TRBJ2-1, with D perhaps TRBD2 (5 bases). Germline V gene sequence: CDR1 MNHEY, CDR2 SMNVEV (reference sequence). This CDR3 is built from 14 residues. V lost 4 bases and J 6 bases, leaving 13 bases between the germline ends. CDR3 loop: CASSSLERANEQFF. The CDR3 bases are TGTGCCAGCAGTTCCCTTGAGAGGGCCAATGAGCAGTTCTTC.

CDR3 sequence: CASSPRVGQIYNEQFF. Written as DNA, the CDR3 is TGTGCCAGCAGCCCTCGGGTAGGACAGATCTACAATGAGCAGTTCTTC. This chain uses TRBV5-4 with TRBJ2-1, with D possibly matching TRBD1 (6 bases). The CDR3 has 16 residues. Trimming stripped 4 bases from V and 3 bases from J, with 17 bases between. The germline gives CDR1 SGHNT, CDR2 YYREEE (reference sequence). Drawing the rest from reference TRBV5-4 and TRBJ2-1, the complete variable domain is ETGVTQSPTHLIKTRGQQVTLRCSSQSGHNTVSWYQQALGQGPQFIFQYYREEENGRGNFPPRFSGLQFPNYSSELNVNALELDDSALYLCASSPRVGQIYNEQFFGPGTRLTVL.

This rearrangement joins TRBV2 to TRBJ2-7; 8 bases fit TRBD2. Germline-derived CDR1 and CDR2 are SNHLY and FYNNEI. V shed 8 bases, J shed 6 bases, and the junction held 9 bases outside the gene matches. The CDR3 length is 13 residues. The CDR3 loop is CASVERGQGEQYF. In DNA form, the CDR3 reads TGTGCCAGCGTAGAGCGGGGGCAGGGCGAGCAGTACTTC.

CDR3 loop: CASSFRQGSYNEQFF. In DNA, the CDR3 is TGTGCCAGCAGCTTTAGGCAGGGCTCCTACAATGAGCAGTTCTTC. This chain joins TRBV11-3 and TRBJ2-1, with a tentative D call TRBD1 (5 bases). CDR1 and CDR2 from the germline V gene are SGHNT and YENEEA. Between the trimmed V and J ends, which lost 3 bases and 0 bases, there was a span of 9 bases. The CDR3 covers 15 residues.

Here the CDR3 DNA reads TGTGCCAGCAGCCCTAAAGGGACTAGCGGTATGAACACCGGGGAGCTGTTTTTT. Protein product: CASSPKGTSGMNTGELFF. This chain uses TRBV7-2 with TRBJ2-2, with TRBD2 identical over 11 bases. Per germline, CDR1 SGHTA and CDR2 FQGNSA. J lost 1 base, V lost 5 bases, and 9 bases had no gene match. This CDR3 comprises 18 residues.

This sequence joins TRBV4-1 and TRBJ2-5; TRBD2 matches at 11 bases. The CDR3 has 15 residues. V gave up 4 bases and J gave up 5 bases; unmatched junction bases: 6. Germline assignment: CDR1 MGHRA and CDR2 YSYEKL. The CDR3 sequence: CASSLGTSGWETQYF. CDR3 DNA: TGCGCCAGCAGCCTAGGGACTAGCGGTTGGGAGACCCAGTACTTC.

This clone came up once. This chain links TRBV10-3 with TRBJ2-1, with 7 bases matching TRBD1. Germline lookup yields CDR1 ENHRY and CDR2 SYGVKD. The CDR3 loop spans 16 amino acids. The trim removed 6 bases at V and 4 bases at J, leaving 12 bases unmatched. CDR3 sequence: CAIRNNRDRSYNEQFF. The CDR3 region has the DNA TGTGCCATCAGGAACAACCGGGACAGAAGTTACAATGAGCAGTTCTTC.

This clone appeared once. In the same sample, other DNA sequences code for this CDR3. This chain connects TRBV28 to TRBJ1-4; 9 nucleotides align to TRBD1. This CDR3 contains 14 residues. Germline values: CDR1 MDHEN, CDR2 SYDVKM. Trimming took 5 bases from V and 5 from J; bases not matched to a gene: 3. The CDR3 DNA follows: TGTGCCAGCAGTAGGGACAGGGCAAATGAAAAACTGTTTTTT. Translated, it gives CASSRDRANEKLFF.

In this sample, this clone turned up a few times. V usage is TRBV9 and J usage is TRBJ2-2; 7 positions agree with TRBD2. The CDR3 sequence is 18 residues long. CDR1 and CDR2 (germline): SGDLS, YYNGEE. V lost 0 bases to trimming and J lost 6 bases; unmatched junction nucleotides: 14. The CDR3 DNA reads as TGTGCCAGCAGCGTAGACCCTCCCGGGTGGGGGGGAGCCGGGGAGCTGTTTTTT. Translation gives CASSVDPPGWGGAGELFF.

This chain connects TRBV6-5 to TRBJ2-1, with TRBD2 matching 8 bases. Looked up from germline, CDR1 is MNHEY and CDR2 is SVGAGI. The CDR3 runs 13 residues. Unmatched junction bases numbered 3, after V lost 9 bases and J lost 2 bases. CDR3 coding DNA: TGTGCCAGGGCTAGCGGGCCCTACAATGAGCAGTTCTTC. Its protein is CARASGPYNEQFF.

The chain carries TRBV15 and TRBJ2-6; TRBD1 matches 9 bases. V shed 0 bases and J 1 base; nucleotides not matched to a gene: 10. The CDR3 extends over 20 amino acids. Germline V gives CDR1 LNHNV, CDR2 YYDKDF (reference sequence). The CDR3 DNA sequence: TGTGCCACCAGCAGAGATCAGTGGGACAGGGATCTTTCTGGGGCCAACGTCCTGACTTTC. Translating gives CATSRDQWDRDLSGANVLTF.

The chain has TRBV10-3 and TRBJ2-2, with 7 bases aligning to TRBD1. CDR1 and CDR2 from the germline V gene are ENHRY and SYGVKD. The CDR3 spans 15 residues. V shed 2 bases, J shed 4 bases, and the junction held 4 bases outside the gene matches. The CDR3 here is CAISERDRGTGELFF. In nucleotides, the CDR3 is TGTGCCATCAGTGAGAGGGACAGAGGCACCGGGGAGCTGTTTTTT.

The rearrangement links TRBV28 to TRBJ2-3, with 10 bases fitting TRBD2. Germline assignment: CDR1 MDHEN and CDR2 SYDVKM. J lost 0 bases, V lost 5 bases, and 2 bases had no gene match. The CDR3 is 15 residues long. The CDR3 reads CASSSGGASTDTQYF. As DNA, the CDR3 is TGTGCCAGCAGTAGCGGGGGGGCTAGCACAGATACGCAGTATTTT.

V and J are TRBV10-3 and TRBJ2-5, with TRBD2 matching 14 bases. Trimming at V came to 6 bases and at J to 2 bases, leaving 2 bases not matched to a gene. The CDR3 totals 15 residues. Germline CDR1 ENHRY, CDR2 SYGVKD. The CDR3 DNA reads TGTGCCATCAGGGGACTAGCGGGGGATCAAGAGACCCAGTACTTC. Residues: CAIRGLAGDQETQYF.

This chain connects TRBV7-9 to TRBJ1-1; D is possibly TRBD1 (5 bases). CDR3 length equals 13 residues. Germline CDR1 is SEHNR and CDR2 is FQNEAQ (reference sequence). Trimming shortened V by 3 bases and J by 6 bases, and 11 bases separated the two germline ends. The CDR3 here is CASSLRGGAEAFF. DNA of the CDR3: TGTGCCAGCAGCTTGAGGGGAGGGGCTGAAGCTTTCTTT.